The T cell receptor (beta chain) under discussion was sequenced for a study of T-cell reconstitution after alpha-beta-depleted transplantation in children. Unique molecular identifiers were used in preparing the TCRbeta library. TCRdb itself ran the PCR reads through MiXCR, one entry per CDR3 protein. Found here are 400,000 to 550,000 distinct CDR3 sequences, roughly 10% of them singletons; the top ten hold just over 2%. Study-level results: Several patients had high TCRbeta diversity at day 60; it came from surviving recipient T cells and thymic progenitors. T-cell numbers and diversity one year post-transplant derived largely from freshly generated T cells. Roughly two months post-transplant, alpha-beta T cells reportedly originated from several hundred graft clones that had expanded.

This clonotype has ten or more counts. No antigen is known for it. The input for sequencing was PBMCs, taken before TCRalphabeta/CD19-depleted stem cell transplant. This receptor was obtained from a child aged 2-15 years with inherited bone marrow failure, due to receive a stem cell transplant.

CDR3 sequence: CASSFEVRNEQFF. The DNA of the CDR3 is TGCGCCAGCAGCTTTGAGGTTCGGAATGAGCAGTTCTTC. The V gene is TRBV5-1, the J gene TRBJ2-1, with D hard to call. The CDR3 spans 13 residues. Germline CDR1 is SGHRS and CDR2 is YFSETQ. With 2 bases removed from V and 7 bases from J, the gap between germline ends came to 10 bases.